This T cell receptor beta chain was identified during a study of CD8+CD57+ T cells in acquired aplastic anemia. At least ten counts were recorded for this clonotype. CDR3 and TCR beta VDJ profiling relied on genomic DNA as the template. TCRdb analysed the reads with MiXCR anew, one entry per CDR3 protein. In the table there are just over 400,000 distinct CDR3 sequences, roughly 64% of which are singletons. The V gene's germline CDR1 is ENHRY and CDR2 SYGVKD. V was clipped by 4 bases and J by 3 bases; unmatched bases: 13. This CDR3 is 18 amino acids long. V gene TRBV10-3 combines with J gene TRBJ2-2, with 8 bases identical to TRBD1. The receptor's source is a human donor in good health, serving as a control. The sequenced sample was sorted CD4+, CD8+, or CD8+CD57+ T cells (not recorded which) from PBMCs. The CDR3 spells CAISGGQGSAMDTGELFF. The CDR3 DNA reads TGTGCCATCAGTGGAGGACAGGGAAGCGCAATGGACACCGGGGAGCTGTTTTTT.